The 28 T cell receptor beta chains in this list originate from one sample, sequenced in a study of glioma-infiltrating T cells. Using RNA template, CDR3s of TCR alpha and beta were amplified with iRepertoire arm-PCR. TCRdb reprocessed the multiplex PCR reads via MiXCR and lists one record per CDR3 protein. The table lists 150,000 to 200,000 distinct CDR3 sequences, about 40% of them singletons. Sequenced: glioma tissue, nonneoplastic brain tissue, or PBMCs (not recorded which). Receptors were obtained from a human donor with low-grade glioma or glioblastoma, undergoing nonglioma brain surgery, or in good health (not recorded which).

This clonotype occurred many times. This chain joins TRBV7-8 and TRBJ2-7, with 9 bases lining up with TRBD2. The V segment lost 6 bases and the J segment 2 bases; nucleotides outside the gene matches: 8. Per the germline V gene, CDR1 is SGHVS and CDR2 is FQNEAQ. This CDR3 has 15 residues. The CDR3 region is CASRKEASGTYEQYF. In DNA form, the CDR3 reads TGTGCCAGCAGGAAGGAGGCTAGCGGGACCTACGAGCAGTACTTC.

This clonotype was detected ten times or more. The chain carries TRBV27 and TRBJ2-7; 9 bases line up with TRBD1. V gave up 4 bases and J gave up 3 bases; unmatched junction bases: 4. This CDR3 spans 14 amino acids. Per germline, CDR1 MNHEY and CDR2 SMNVEV (reference sequence). This CDR3 reads CASSSGTGNYEQYF. CDR3 nucleotide sequence: TGTGCCAGCAGTTCAGGGACAGGGAACTACGAGCAGTACTTC.

The chain is built from TRBV29-1 and TRBJ2-1; the D gene is possibly TRBD1 (5 bases). CDR3 size: 12 residues. The germline V gene has CDR1 SQVTM and CDR2 ANQGSEA. V lost 3 bases and J 10 bases, leaving 13 bases between the germline ends. The CDR3 region is CSVDDQGTEQFF. For the CDR3, the DNA is TGCAGCGTTGACGATCAGGGTACCGAGCAGTTCTTC.

Notes on this clonotype: Being one base from a much bigger clone, this may be a read error. V usage is TRBV19 and J usage is TRBJ2-3; TRBD1 matches 8 bases. Germline V gives CDR1 LNHDA, CDR2 SQIVND (reference sequence). The CDR3 covers 13 residues. The CDR3 coding sequence is TGTGCCAGTAGTCGAAACAGGGGGGATACGGAGTATTTT. Translated, it gives CASSRNRGDTEYF. The full variable domain, in which reference TRBV19 and TRBJ2-3 provide the parts outside the CDR3, is DGGITQSPKYLFRKEGQNVTLSCEQNLNHDAMYWYRQDPGQGLRLIYYSQIVNDFQKGDIAEGYSVSREKKESFPLTVTSAQKNPTAFYLCASSRNRGDTEYFGPGTRLTVL.

This clonotype came up many times. The rearrangement links TRBV24-1 to TRBJ2-3; 7 bases match TRBD1. The CDR3 extends over 15 amino acids. Trimming cost V 4 bases and J 2 bases; bases outside gene matches: 5. The germline CDR1 and CDR2 sequences are KGHDR and SFDVKD. CDR3 DNA sequence: TGTGCCACCAGTGAGGACAGGACTGACACAGATACGCAGTATTTT. This gives the protein CATSEDRTDTDTQYF.

This clonotype has a handful of counts. V and J are TRBV7-9 and TRBJ2-7, with 7 bases lining up with TRBD1. This CDR3 contains 15 residues. CDR1 and CDR2 from the germline V gene are SEHNR and FQNEAQ (reference sequence). Trimming took 5 bases from V and 2 from J; bases not matched to a gene: 9. The CDR3 loop is CASSPLGTATYEQYF. The CDR3 region has the DNA TGTGCCAGCAGCCCCCTTGGGACAGCAACCTACGAGCAGTACTTC.

Comments on this clonotype: The CDR3 carries no conserved terminal phenylalanine or tryptophan, so it likely arises from a read error. The chain uses TRBV19 and TRBJ1-2, with TRBD1 matching over 7 bases. In germline, CDR1 is LNHDA, CDR2 SQIVND (reference sequence). V lost 5 bases, J lost 4 bases, and 4 bases stayed unmatched. The CDR3 runs 13 residues. The CDR3 loop is CASSSGQTYGYTL. The CDR3, as DNA: TGTGCCAGTAGTTCGGGACAGACCTATGGCTACACCCTC.

This clonotype was seen at least ten times. The chain joins TRBV15 to TRBJ2-7; 10 nucleotides match TRBD1. The V and J ends lost 5 bases and 5 bases, in that order; junction bases with no gene match: 6. CDR1 LNHNV and CDR2 YYDKDF come from the germline V gene (reference sequence). This CDR3 is built from 14 residues. This chain's CDR3 is CATSFSDRGNEQYF. The CDR3 DNA sequence: TGTGCCACCAGCTTCTCGGACAGGGGGAACGAGCAGTACTTC.

This clonotype was picked up many times. The rearrangement links TRBV12-3 or TRBV12-4 to TRBJ1-5, with D maybe TRBD1 (5 bases). This CDR3 contains 14 residues. Trimming took 6 bases from V and 3 from J, leaving 12 bases between them. CDR3 bases: TGTGCCAGCAGCCCCGGGGGGGTCAATCAGCCCCAGCATTTT. Translating gives CASSPGGVNQPQHF.

This clonotype was found once. Given a much more abundant clone one base away, this may be a read error. The chain links TRBV28 to TRBJ2-7, with D possibly matching TRBD2 (6 bases). The ends were cut back, 7 bases at V and 4 bases at J, with 14 bases in the middle. Germline-derived CDR1 and CDR2 are MDHEN and SYDVKM. This CDR3 spans 13 amino acids. The CDR3 loop is CASINLAIYEQYF. The CDR3 DNA follows: TGTGCCAGCATCAACCTAGCGATTTACGAGCAGTACTTC.

This clonotype has only a few counts. The genes are TRBV29-1 and TRBJ2-7; TRBD1 aligns across 8 bases. Looked up from germline, CDR1 is SQVTM and CDR2 is ANQGSEA. The V segment lost 6 bases and the J segment 4 bases; nucleotides outside the gene matches: 2. The CDR3 is 11 residues long. For the CDR3, the DNA is TGCAGCGTGGGACAGGAGTACGAGCAGTACTTC. Residues: CSVGQEYEQYF.

This clonotype appeared many times. This chain links TRBV27 with TRBJ1-5; 9 nucleotides align to TRBD1. V trimming: 6 bases; J trimming: 4 bases; junction bases outside the gene matches: 4. CDR1 is MNHEY, CDR2 SMNVEV, per germline (reference sequence). The CDR3 consists of 14 residues. The CDR3 DNA reads TGTGCCAGCAGGCGCGGACAGGGGAATCAGCCCCAGCATTTT. It yields the protein CASRRGQGNQPQHF.

This clonotype was picked up many times. This chain links TRBV28 with TRBJ1-2; 7 bases are a match to TRBD1. V was clipped by 10 bases and J by 6 bases; unmatched bases: 5. Germline V gene data show CDR1 as MDHEN and CDR2 as SYDVKM. The CDR3 loop spans 11 amino acids. CDR3 residues: CATTTGDGYTF. The CDR3 DNA is TGTGCCACTACAACAGGGGATGGCTACACCTTC.

This clonotype was recorded many times. The chain couples TRBV20-1 to TRBJ1-5; D uncertain. The length of the CDR3 is 14 residues. Trimming stripped 0 bases from V and 0 bases from J, with 6 bases between. From germline, CDR1 is DFQATT and CDR2 SNEGSKA (reference sequence). In DNA, the CDR3 is TGCAGTGCTAGAGACCCTTATAGCAATCAGCCCCAGCATTTT. It translates to CSARDPYSNQPQHF.

This clonotype was detected a few times. Here the CDR3 omits its conserved ending phenylalanine or tryptophan, so a read error is the likely source. The chain joins TRBV6-1 to TRBJ1-2, with D possibly TRBD1 on 6 matching bases. The CDR3 is 14 amino acids. Germline lookup yields CDR1 MNHNS and CDR2 SASEGT. Between the trimmed V and J ends, which lost 4 bases and 5 bases, there was a span of 14 bases. DNA of the CDR3: TGTGCCAGCAGTGGAATCTCCGGGACATATGGCTACACCTTA. Residues: CASSGISGTYGYTL.

This clonotype was seen a handful of times. The chain combines TRBV5-4 with TRBJ2-1; 9 nucleotides line up with TRBD1. Per germline, CDR1 SGHNT and CDR2 YYREEE (reference sequence). This CDR3 is built from 14 residues. The trim removed 3 bases at V and 9 bases at J, leaving 7 bases unmatched. The CDR3 spells CASSSGTGWSEQFF. For the CDR3, the DNA is TGTGCCAGCAGCTCCGGGACAGGGTGGAGTGAGCAGTTCTTC.

Many counts were recorded for this clonotype. The CDR3: CASSYSRTSDRYEQYF. CDR3 nucleotides: TGTGCCAGCAGTTACTCAAGGACTAGCGACCGCTACGAGCAGTACTTC. V is TRBV6-6 and J is TRBJ2-7, with 9 nucleotides matching TRBD2. The CDR3 is 16 residues long. Per the germline V gene, CDR1 is MNHNY and CDR2 is SVGAGI (reference sequence). V shed 0 bases, J shed 3 bases, and the junction held 6 bases outside the gene matches.

This clonotype was detected many times. The rearrangement links TRBV10-3 to TRBJ1-2; no reliable D call. The ends were cut back, 0 bases at V and 3 bases at J, with 8 bases in the middle. CDR1 and CDR2 from the germline V gene are ENHRY and SYGVKD. CDR3 length: 14 residues. The CDR3 DNA reads TGTGCCATCAGTGAGTCACGCAGTGACTATGGCTACACCTTC. Encoded protein: CAISESRSDYGYTF.

This clonotype was counted at least ten times. This chain joins TRBV28 and TRBJ2-3; D is unresolved. CDR1 and CDR2 from the germline V gene are MDHEN and SYDVKM. This CDR3 has 17 residues. Trimming took off 2 bases at V and 1 base at J, with 16 bases between the two ends. CDR3 region: CASSLASAKMGTDTQYF. CDR3 nucleotides: TGTGCCAGCAGTTTAGCTTCGGCTAAAATGGGCACAGATACGCAGTATTTT.

This clonotype was counted a single time. Given a much more abundant clone one base away, this may be a read error. The chain uses TRBV7-9 and TRBJ2-7; TRBD1 agrees at 7 bases. The CDR3 spans 11 residues. Germline assignment: CDR1 SEHNR and CDR2 FQNEAQ (reference sequence). Here the CDR3 reads CANSIGTVVYF. In DNA form, the CDR3 reads TGTGCCAACAGCATCGGGACAGTGGTGTACTTC. Full variable domain (missing parts from reference TRBV7-9 and TRBJ2-7): DTGVSQNPRHKITKRGQNVTFRCDPISEHNRLYWYRQTLGQGPEFLTYFQNEAQLEKSRLLSDRFSAERPKGSFSTLEIQRTEQGDSAMYLCANSIGTVVYFGPGTRLTVT.

The rearrangement links TRBV20-1 to TRBJ2-7, with 8 bases lining up with TRBD2. Looked up from germline, CDR1 is DFQATT and CDR2 is SNEGSKA (reference sequence). Losses at the gene ends were 3 bases for V and 4 bases for J; bases not matched to a gene: 5. The CDR3 totals 13 residues. As DNA, the CDR3 is TGCAGTGCTAGTTCACTAGCGGTATACGAGCAGTACTTC. Translated: CSASSLAVYEQYF.

This clonotype was seen a handful of times. The chain combines TRBV2 with TRBJ2-1; D may be TRBD2 (6 bases). V dropped 7 bases and J dropped 1 base, with 14 bases sitting between them. The CDR3 runs 15 residues. Germline loops: CDR1 SNHLY, CDR2 FYNNEI. CDR3 amino acids: CASKGRLGSYNEQFF. The CDR3 coding sequence is TGTGCCAGCAAAGGGAGGTTAGGATCCTACAATGAGCAGTTCTTC.

This clonotype has just a few counts. The rearrangement links TRBV4-1 to TRBJ2-7; 7 bases fit TRBD2. After removal of 1 base from V and 0 bases from J, the junction contained 6 bases not matched to a gene. The CDR3 has 16 amino acids. Germline values: CDR1 MGHRA, CDR2 YSYEKL. The CDR3 DNA reads TGCGCCAGCAGCCAAGTCCCGCTAGCGGTCTCCTACGAGCAGTACTTC. The encoded protein is CASSQVPLAVSYEQYF.

This clonotype was observed a few times. This rearrangement joins TRBV12-3 or TRBV12-4 to TRBJ2-5; D perhaps matches TRBD1 (5 bases). The CDR3 runs 11 residues. Trimming stripped 0 bases from V and 14 bases from J, with 10 bases between. For the CDR3, the DNA is TGTGCCAGCAGTTTAGCGGGGCCCTCATACTTC. This translates into CASSLAGPSYF.

This clonotype came up many times. The rearrangement uses TRBV20-1 and TRBJ2-3, with a weak D call TRBD2 (5 bases). Germline-derived CDR1 and CDR2 are DFQATT and SNEGSKA (reference sequence). Trimming left V 0 bases short and J 2 bases short, with 21 bases between. The CDR3 is made up of 18 amino acids. CDR3 DNA sequence: TGCAGTGCTAGAGATTTCTCGTTGTCGGGAAGAGACACAGATACGCAGTATTTT. It encodes CSARDFSLSGRDTDTQYF.

This clonotype was seen repeatedly, ten times or more. This sequence joins TRBV2 and TRBJ2-2; TRBD2 is a possible D gene (6 bases). The V gene lost 6 bases and the J gene lost 2 bases, with 13 bases spanning the gap. Germline CDR1 reads SNHLY; CDR2 reads FYNNEI. This CDR3 has 15 amino acids. The CDR3: CASSQLGLNTGELFF. CDR3 coding DNA: TGTGCCAGCAGCCAATTGGGACTCAACACCGGGGAGCTGTTTTTT.

A note on this clonotype: A much larger clone differs from this one at a single base, so this may be a read error. The chain uses TRBV6-2 or TRBV6-3 and TRBJ2-3, with 9 bases matching TRBD1. The germline gives CDR1 MNHEY, CDR2 SVGEGT. The CDR3 extends over 14 amino acids. The CDR3 DNA reads as TGTGCCGGCAGTGTCGGACAGGGGACAGATACGCAGTATTTT. Translated, it gives CAGSVGQGTDTQYF.

Many counts were recorded for this clonotype. A junction end diverges from the germline sequence, so it may reflect a read error. The chain joins TRBV6-1 to TRBJ2-1; tentatively, D is TRBD2 (6 bases). The CDR3 runs 14 residues. In germline, CDR1 is MNHNS, CDR2 SASEGT. In DNA form, the CDR3 reads TGCGCCAGCAGTGAAGCTAGCGTCTACAATGAGCAGTTCTTC. Translating it yields CASSEASVYNEQFF.